The TCR beta chain under discussion was sequenced for a study of spatial heterogeneity in lung cancer. Study-level information: A consistent excess of beta-chain over alpha-chain sequences was detected. Raw reads showed each unique TCR and UMI combination turning up more than ten times on average.

Documented time point: sample taken at primary tumor resection. Frozen PBMC, nontumor lung or tumor provided whole RNA, which was sequenced unsorted. This clonotype was counted ten times or more. V was pared by 6 bases and J by 1 base, with 7 bases between. The CDR3 totals 13 residues. Germline CDR1 reads SGHAT; CDR2 reads FQNNGV. The study tagged each TCR cDNA molecule with a unique molecular identifier. One entry per CDR3 protein results from TCRdb running MiXCR on the 5' RACE reads. This table holds some 8,000 distinct CDR3 sequences, 5% to 6.5% found once. This sequence originates from a male donor with early-stage non-small cell lung cancer. This chain joins TRBV11-2 and TRBJ1-5; no reliable D call. The source was PBMCs, collected at surgery. The CDR3 region has the DNA TGTGCCAGCAGGAGTAGCAGCAATCAGCCCCAGCATTTT. As protein: CASRSSSNQPQHF.